This T cell receptor (beta chain) originates from a study of blood T cells in healthy people across ages. Study-level points and caveats: With unsorted PBMCs, a conclusive comparison of naive versus antigen-experienced cells was not possible. Older age went with lower TCR beta diversity per million T cells, in a roughly linear way. The long-lived group displayed more naive CD4+ cells, plus higher diversity, than the aged donors did.

About this clonotype itself: Its antigen is still unknown.

Donors were healthy Caucasian individuals from Russia aged about 6 to 90. Trimming left V 5 bases short and J 6 bases short, with 14 bases between. This CDR3 comprises 13 residues. Germline CDR1 reads SGHTA; CDR2 reads FQGNSA. A second PCR, run for 7 to 11 cycles, used a sample-barcoded 5' primer plus a J-beta primer mix. TCRdb processed the 5' RACE reads anew with MiXCR; each CDR3 protein has one entry. Among about 830,000 distinct CDR3 sequences listed, about 62% were seen once. Material: blood. The TCR sequence derives from a man aged 25 to 40 in good health. This chain connects TRBV7-2 to TRBJ2-7, with TRBD1 as a possible D gene (5 bases). As DNA, the CDR3 is TGTGCCAGCAGCGTTATGGACAACTGCGAGCAGTACTTC. Residues: CASSVMDNCEQYF.